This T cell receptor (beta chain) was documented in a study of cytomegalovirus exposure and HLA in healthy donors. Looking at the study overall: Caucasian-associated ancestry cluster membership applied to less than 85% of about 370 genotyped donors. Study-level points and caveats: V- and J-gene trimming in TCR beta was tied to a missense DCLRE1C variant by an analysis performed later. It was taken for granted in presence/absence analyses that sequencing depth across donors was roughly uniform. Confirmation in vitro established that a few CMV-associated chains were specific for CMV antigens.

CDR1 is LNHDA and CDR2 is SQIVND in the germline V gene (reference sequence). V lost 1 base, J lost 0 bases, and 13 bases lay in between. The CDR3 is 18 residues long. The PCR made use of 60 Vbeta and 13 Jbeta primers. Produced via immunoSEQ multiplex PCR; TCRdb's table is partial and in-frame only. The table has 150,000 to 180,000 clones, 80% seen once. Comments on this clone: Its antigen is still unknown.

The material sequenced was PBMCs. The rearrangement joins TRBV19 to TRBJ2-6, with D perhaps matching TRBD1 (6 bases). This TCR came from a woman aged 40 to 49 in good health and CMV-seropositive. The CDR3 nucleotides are TGTGCCAGTAGTATAGGAGGACAGACCTTCTCTGGGGCCAACGTCCTGACTTTC. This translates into CASSIGGQTFSGANVLTF.